Ten or more counts support the clone carrying this T cell receptor beta chain. These data belong to a study of regulatory T cells in long-lasting Graves disease. Stated time point: persistent/refractory GD, antithyroid drugs over 5 years with positive TRAb. The TCR library was made from RNA that had been extracted from PBMCs in TRIzol. The CDR3 consists of 14 residues. Trimming left V 2 bases short and J 5 bases short, with 12 bases between. The germline V gene has CDR1 SNHLY and CDR2 FYNNEI. Libraries of TCR beta came from iRepertoire HTBI primers plus Arm-PCR of CDR3 regions. TCRdb fed the multiplex PCR reads into MiXCR, producing one record per CDR3 protein. There are some 370,000 distinct CDR3 sequences in the sample; 20% to 25% occur only once, and under 35% lies in the top ten.

V gene TRBV2 combines with J gene TRBJ1-1; unclear D gene. The source material was peripheral blood mononuclear cells (PBMCs), sampled when the disease was refractory, from a patient treated with antithyroid drugs. The TCR was taken from a woman aged 40 to 50 with Graves disease. Written as DNA, the CDR3 is TGTGCCAGCAGTGAAACAGCGGGGAGTACTGAAGCTTTCTTT. This translates into CASSETAGSTEAFF.